This T cell receptor (beta chain) was captured by sequencing in a study of response to subunit inactivated influenza vaccine. General study results and limits: Few new T cells, the authors suggested, are recruited by each seasonal influenza vaccination.

The CDR3 has 15 residues. Germline lookup yields CDR1 SGHRS and CDR2 YFSETQ. V was shortened by 4 bases and J by 12 bases, with 25 bases between the two germline ends. This clonotype was seen more than once but under ten times. As yet, its antigen is unknown. In TCRdb, the RT-PCR reads were re-called with MiXCR into one record per CDR3 protein. The table lists 500,000 to 550,000 distinct CDR3 sequences, approximately 20% of them singletons, with approximately 3% in the top ten. These data are also associated with another study on T cells expressing NK-cell markers. Per that study: For TCR beta, cDNA was produced by 5'RACE template switching with UMIs. Clones of NKG2C+ T cells that had expanded were of unclear HCMV specificity.

The clonotype comes from a man aged 45-65 years who received an inactivated influenza vaccine. The chain employs TRBV5-1 and TRBJ1-2; D possibly corresponds to TRBD1 (5 bases). Specimen: CD4+ T cells sorted from PBMCs, collected about 13 days after vaccination. The CDR3 loop is CASSPFVSGVEDNTF. The CDR3 coding sequence is TGCGCCAGCAGCCCCTTCGTCTCGGGGGTGGAAGACAACACCTTC.